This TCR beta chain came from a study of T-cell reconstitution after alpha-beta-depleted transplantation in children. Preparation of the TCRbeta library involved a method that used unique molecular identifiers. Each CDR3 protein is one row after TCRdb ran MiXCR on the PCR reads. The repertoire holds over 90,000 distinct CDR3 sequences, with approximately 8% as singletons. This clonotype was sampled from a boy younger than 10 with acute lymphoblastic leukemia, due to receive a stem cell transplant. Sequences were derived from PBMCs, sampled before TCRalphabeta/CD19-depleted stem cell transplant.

The CDR3 is CASTRSYSGGGTDTQYF. The CDR3 region has the DNA TGTGCCAGCACCCGTTCCTATAGCGGGGGGGGGACAGATACGCAGTATTTT. This chain joins TRBV2 and TRBJ2-3; 11 nucleotides align to TRBD2. The CDR3 runs to 17 residues. The germline V gene encodes CDR1 SNHLY and CDR2 FYNNEI. The trim removed 7 bases at V and 3 bases at J, leaving 12 bases unmatched.